The 5 T cell receptor beta chains in this list originate from one sample, sequenced in a study of CD8+ T cells in alopecia areata. In each case, RNA was isolated and then reverse transcribed into cDNA as the sequencing template. Only in-frame clones appear in the TCRdb table, and some are missing; sequencing was by immunoSEQ multiplex PCR. The table records 150,000 to 200,000 clones, roughly half of them present only once. Treatment reported: oral pan-JAK inhibitor, 5-10 mg twice daily. The sequencing used CD8+ T cells sorted from blood, collected at week 52, from a patient treated with tofacitinib. Every receptor here comes from a human donor with alopecia areata.

This rearrangement joins TRBV2 to TRBJ1-1; TRBD1 might be the D (5 bases). Trimming shortened V by 3 bases and J by 1 base, and 15 bases separated the two germline ends. The CDR3 contains 16 residues. Germline values: CDR1 SNHLY, CDR2 FYNNEI. CDR3 DNA sequence: TGTGCCAGCAGTGATGGTCTCGGCAGGGCGAACACTGAAGCTTTCTTT. Its protein product is CASSDGLGRANTEAFF. Together with reference TRBV2 and TRBJ1-1, the CDR3 gives the full variable domain: EPEVTQTPSHQVTQMGQEVILRCVPISNHLYFYWYRQILGQKVEFLVSFYNNEISEKSEIFDDQFSVERPDGSNFTLKIRSTKLEDSAMYFCASSDGLGRANTEAFFGQGTRLTVV.

This chain uses TRBV6-5 with TRBJ1-2, with 11 nucleotides matching TRBD1. With V trimmed by 4 bases and J by 0 bases, 4 bases remained unmatched. Germline CDR1 and CDR2: MNHEY and SVGAGI. CDR3 length: 16 amino acids. The CDR3 spells CASSFGTGGSNYGYTF. Written as DNA, the CDR3 is TGTGCCAGCAGTTTCGGGACAGGGGGTTCTAACTATGGCTACACCTTC.

This chain connects TRBV29-1 to TRBJ2-2, with D perhaps TRBD2 (6 bases). The ends were cut back, 3 bases at V and 3 bases at J, with 8 bases in the middle. This CDR3 region has 13 residues. The V gene's germline CDR1 is SQVTM and CDR2 ANQGSEA. In DNA form, the CDR3 reads TGCAGCGTTGATAGGAGGGACACCGGGGAGCTGTTTTTT. This translates into CSVDRRDTGELFF.

V gene TRBV2 combines with J gene TRBJ2-7, with 7 bases matching TRBD1. With V trimmed by 6 bases and J by 2 bases, 4 bases remained unmatched. Per germline, CDR1 SNHLY and CDR2 FYNNEI. The CDR3 runs 13 residues. The chain's CDR3 is CASRGTVTYEQYF. The CDR3 nucleotides read TGTGCCAGCAGGGGGACAGTAACCTACGAGCAGTACTTC. Complete variable domain (other parts from reference TRBV2 and TRBJ2-7): EPEVTQTPSHQVTQMGQEVILRCVPISNHLYFYWYRQILGQKVEFLVSFYNNEISEKSEIFDDQFSVERPDGSNFTLKIRSTKLEDSAMYFCASRGTVTYEQYFGPGTRLTVT.

There are a few counts of this clone. A much larger clonotype is one base distant, so this may be a read error. Distinct nucleotide sequences in the sample also encode this CDR3. The V and J genes are TRBV7-8 and TRBJ2-5, with D perhaps matching TRBD1 (5 bases). The CDR3 has 13 amino acids. Trimming took off 3 bases at V and 2 bases at J, with 7 bases between the two ends. Germline values: CDR1 SGHVS, CDR2 FQNEAQ. The CDR3 protein is CASSFDRQETQYF. The CDR3 DNA follows: TGTGCCAGCAGCTTCGACAGACAAGAGACCCAGTACTTC. The full variable domain, its missing parts supplied by reference TRBV7-8 and TRBJ2-5, is GAGVSQSPRYKVAKRGQDVALRCDPISGHVSLFWYQQALGQGPEFLTYFQNEAQLDKSGLPSDRFFAERPEGSVSTLKIQRTQQEDSAVYLCASSFDRQETQYFGPGTRLLVL.